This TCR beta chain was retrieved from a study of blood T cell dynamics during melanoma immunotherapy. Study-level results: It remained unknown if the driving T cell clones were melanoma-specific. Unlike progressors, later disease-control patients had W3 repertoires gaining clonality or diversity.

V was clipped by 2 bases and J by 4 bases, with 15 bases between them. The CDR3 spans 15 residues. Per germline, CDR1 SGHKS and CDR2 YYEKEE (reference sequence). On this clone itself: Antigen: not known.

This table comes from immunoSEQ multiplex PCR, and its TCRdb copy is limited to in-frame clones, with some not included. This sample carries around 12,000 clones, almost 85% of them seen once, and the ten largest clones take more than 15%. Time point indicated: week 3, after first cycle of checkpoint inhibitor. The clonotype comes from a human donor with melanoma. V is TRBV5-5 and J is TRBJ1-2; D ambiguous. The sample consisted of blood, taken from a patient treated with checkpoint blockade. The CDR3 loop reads CASSLATTALYGYTF. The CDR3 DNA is TGTGCCAGCAGCTTAGCGACCACAGCCCTCTATGGCTACACCTTC.